Included here is one T cell receptor beta chain sequence, with context. What it binds is not known. Sequencing used immunoSEQ multiplex PCR; TCRdb keeps in-frame clones, though not all of them. Of nearly 3,000 clones in the sample, 92% are singletons; the top ten hold about 16%. The sample is drawn from a study of somatic mutations in cytotoxic T cells in rheumatoid arthritis. Study overall: The flow sorting of some V beta antibody-stained T-cell populations reached nearly 100% purity, and the sorted populations included V beta1+ cells sequenced for TCRB. Study-wide findings and caveats: What antigens the expanded CD8+ clones targeted remained unknown. Relative to age-matched healthy controls, rheumatoid arthritis patients did not differ significantly in CD8+ T-cell clonality.

The CDR3 spans 14 residues. Trimming cost V 0 bases and J 5 bases; bases outside gene matches: 1. CDR1 and CDR2 from the germline V gene are SGHNT and YYREEE (reference sequence). Researchers isolated CD4+ and CD8+ cells by positive magnetic bead selection and then checked their purity by flow cytometry. This TCR was recovered from a woman aged 18-30 years with rheumatoid arthritis. V gene TRBV5-4 combines with J gene TRBJ2-5, with 10 bases identical to TRBD2. The sequenced sample consisted of CD8+ T cells sorted from blood. The CDR3 spells CASSLEGLAETQYF. In DNA form, the CDR3 reads TGTGCCAGCAGCTTGGAGGGACTAGCGGAGACCCAGTACTTC.